Listed below are T cell receptor beta chains from one sample, sequenced in a study of metastatic and nonmetastatic thyroid tumors. Through MiXCR, TCRdb re-clonotyped the PCR reads. The repertoire holds about 16,000 clones, with about 28% as singletons. Sequenced sample: blood. These receptors originate from a female donor with papillary thyroid cancer or a benign thyroid nodule (not recorded which). Some clones in this sample may be carry-over from other donors' samples. Each CDR3 is given without its conserved first and last residue.

j_call cdr3_length v_call cdr3_aa
TRBJ2-7 11 TRBV3-1 ASSRTSLYEQY
TRBJ1-2 15 TRBV30 AWHRPTTGLAPLGYT
TRBJ2-1 12 TRBV20-1 SAARGLARLEQF
TRBJ2-1 14 TRBV4-1 ASSPKTGSSYNEQF
TRBJ2-7 13 TRBV6-1 ASSRTSGSSGEQY
TRBJ2-3 13 TRBV5-1 ASSLGTSPTDTQY
TRBJ1-2 13 TRBV7-2 ASSAGSGGGYGYT
TRBJ2-3 13 TRBV2 ASKRQGLSTDTQY
TRBJ1-4 15 TRBV6-1 ASRQYVGQGTNEKLF
TRBJ2-5 12 TRBV20-1 SAPGAGNQETQY
TRBJ1-1 11 TRBV7-6 ASSLAPNTEAF
TRBJ2-6 13 TRBV6-4 ASTYSYYGANVLT
TRBJ2-5 14 TRBV29-1 SVVRTRLAGEETQY
TRBJ2-7 12 TRBV12-3/TRBV12-4 ASSHTGDTYEQY
TRBJ1-6 14 TRBV11-1 ASSHGPSSYNSPLH
TRBJ1-2 9 TRBV6-2/TRBV6-3 ASSRGYGYT
TRBJ1-6 11 TRBV20-1 SAEGQAGSPLH
TRBJ1-2 11 TRBV7-9 ASMGQGLYGYT
TRBJ2-7 12 TRBV5-1 ASSLSGVSLEQY
TRBJ2-7 13 TRBV5-1 ASGPGSGGSREQY
TRBJ2-3 13 TRBV11-3 ASSSAGYSTDTQY
TRBJ2-7 12 TRBV15 ATSGDRGPYEQY
TRBJ2-5 12 TRBV24-1 ATSTAGTQETQY
TRBJ2-7 15 TRBV6-1 ASREVPWGGKIYEQY
TRBJ2-7 14 TRBV11-2 ASSVRQGGVSYEQY
TRBJ2-6 11 TRBV14 DRSRRGANVLT